The rows below give T cell receptor beta chains drawn from one sample of a study of brain T cells in children with intractable seizures. Data came from immunoSEQ multiplex PCR; TCRdb stores just in-frame clones and leaves some out. There are hundreds of thousands of clones in the sample; more than 85% occur only once, and 5% to 7% lies in the top ten. The sequencing used peripheral blood, collected less than 6 months after surgery. The receptor source for this set is a boy under two years old with tuberous sclerosis and intractable seizures. The CDR3 runs from the conserved cysteine through the conserved F or W. The D gene is left open where the match is weak. Where a row states a size, it is once, few, many or the class of an expanded clone; other rows omit it.

size: once; D: .; J: TRBJ1-1; V: TRBV2; CDR3: CASSGPAREAFF; DNA: TGTGCCAGCAGTGGTCCGGCGCGGGAGGCTTTCTTT
size: .; D: .; J: TRBJ2-3; V: TRBV29-1; CDR3: CSVDGGLDTQYF; DNA: TGCAGCGTTGATGGAGGGTTGGATACGCAGTATTTT
size: .; D: TRBD1; J: TRBJ2-3; V: TRBV27; CDR3: CASSLSLLIQGVTTDTQYF; DNA: TGTGCCAGCAGTTTATCGCTCCTGATACAGGGGGTAACCACAGATACGCAGTATTTT
size: .; D: .; J: TRBJ1-1; V: TRBV4-1; CDR3: CASSQVNGEAFF; DNA: TGCGCCAGCAGCCAAGTTAACGGCGAGGCTTTCTTT
size: .; D: TRBD1; J: TRBJ2-1; V: TRBV7-2; CDR3: CASSSGQGAYNEQFF; DNA: TGTGCCAGCAGCTCAGGACAGGGAGCCTACAATGAGCAGTTCTTC
size: .; D: .; J: TRBJ2-1; V: TRBV7-8; CDR3: CASSWAYNEQFF; DNA: TGTGCCAGCAGCTGGGCCTACAATGAGCAGTTCTTC
size: few; D: .; J: TRBJ1-2; V: TRBV12-3/TRBV12-4; CDR3: CASTHFTRSGYTF; DNA: TGTGCCAGCACCCACTTTACACGGTCTGGCTACACCTTC
size: few; D: TRBD1; J: TRBJ1-2; V: TRBV18; CDR3: CASSPPDRERVNYGYTF; DNA: TGTGCCAGCTCACCACCGGACAGGGAACGGGTAAACTATGGCTACACCTTC
size: .; D: .; J: TRBJ1-1; V: TRBV6-5; CDR3: CASSYHTEAFF; DNA: TGTGCCAGCAGTTACCATACTGAAGCTTTCTTT
size: .; D: .; J: TRBJ2-3; V: TRBV24-1; CDR3: CATSTTTNTQYF; DNA: TGTGCCACCAGCACCACAACTAATACGCAGTATTTT
size: .; D: .; J: TRBJ2-2; V: TRBV27; CDR3: CASSLLSTAQLFF; DNA: TGTGCCAGCAGTTTACTCTCTACGGCGCAGCTGTTTTTT
size: .; D: TRBD2; J: TRBJ2-1; V: TRBV7-9; CDR3: CASSLGRLAGRHEQFF; DNA: TGTGCCAGCAGCTTAGGGAGACTAGCGGGGCGCCATGAGCAGTTCTTC
size: .; D: TRBD2; J: TRBJ2-5; V: TRBV6-6; CDR3: CATGKLAGIQETQYF; DNA: TGTGCCACCGGGAAACTAGCGGGGATCCAAGAGACCCAGTACTTC
size: .; D: .; J: TRBJ2-4; V: TRBV15; CDR3: CATSRGLDIQYF; DNA: TGTGCCACCAGCAGGGGGTTGGACATTCAGTACTTC
size: few; D: .; J: TRBJ1-2; V: TRBV6-6; CDR3: CASSYERGVGGYTF; DNA: TGTGCCAGCAGTTATGAAAGGGGAGTAGGGGGCTACACCTTC
size: .; D: .; J: TRBJ2-6; V: TRBV11-1; CDR3: CASSLVAGANVLTF; DNA: TGTGCCAGCAGCTTAGTAGCTGGGGCCAACGTCCTGACTTTC
size: .; D: .; J: TRBJ1-1; V: TRBV7-9; CDR3: CASSANAGQGGRNTEAFF; DNA: TGTGCCAGCAGCGCGAACGCGGGCCAGGGAGGGAGGAACACTGAAGCTTTCTTT
size: .; D: .; J: TRBJ2-2; V: TRBV6-6; CDR3: CASSTRPGELFF; DNA: TGTGCCAGCAGCACTAGACCCGGGGAGCTGTTTTTT
size: .; D: .; J: TRBJ2-1; V: TRBV18; CDR3: CASSPPGPGTYNEQFF; DNA: TGTGCCAGCTCACCCCCGGGGCCAGGGACCTACAATGAGCAGTTCTTC
size: .; D: .; J: TRBJ2-7; V: TRBV11-3; CDR3: CASSLEGQSYEQYF; DNA: TGTGCCAGCAGCTTAGAGGGACAATCCTACGAGCAGTACTTC
size: .; D: .; J: TRBJ2-7; V: TRBV5-1; CDR3: CASREGLEQYF; DNA: TGCGCCAGCAGGGAGGGGCTGGAGCAGTACTTC
size: .; D: .; J: TRBJ2-7; V: TRBV18; CDR3: CASSPTTGTYEQYF; DNA: TGTGCCAGCTCCCCAACTACAGGGACCTACGAGCAGTACTTC
size: .; D: .; J: TRBJ2-3; V: TRBV24-1; CDR3: CATSDKQGRWTDTQYF; DNA: TGTGCCACCAGTGACAAACAGGGCCGTTGGACAGATACGCAGTATTTT
size: .; D: TRBD1; J: TRBJ2-5; V: TRBV12-3/TRBV12-4; CDR3: CASSLNRGETQYF; DNA: TGTGCCAGCAGTTTGAACAGGGGAGAGACCCAGTACTTC
size: .; D: TRBD2; J: TRBJ2-7; V: TRBV11-1; CDR3: CASSLLAGVIYEQYF; DNA: TGTGCCAGCAGCTTACTAGCGGGAGTTATCTACGAGCAGTACTTC
size: .; D: .; J: TRBJ2-1; V: TRBV15; CDR3: CATSRDKGRDNEQFF; DNA: TGTGCCACCAGCAGAGATAAAGGCAGGGACAATGAGCAGTTCTTC
size: once; D: .; J: TRBJ2-5; V: TRBV10-2; CDR3: CASSESFWDQETQYF; DNA: TGCGCCAGCAGTGAGTCGTTTTGGGACCAAGAGACCCAGTACTTC
size: .; D: .; J: TRBJ1-4; V: TRBV4-1; CDR3: CASSHPRQPTNEKLFF; DNA: TGCGCCAGCAGCCATCCCCGACAGCCAACTAATGAAAAACTGTTTTTT
size: .; D: .; J: TRBJ1-1; V: TRBV5-4; CDR3: CASSLSPGDPILNTEAFF; DNA: TGTGCCAGCAGCTTGTCCCCAGGGGACCCTATACTGAACACTGAAGCTTTCTTT
size: .; D: TRBD2; J: TRBJ2-1; V: TRBV25-1; CDR3: CASSASGSYNEQFF; DNA: TGTGCCAGCAGTGCTAGCGGGTCCTACAATGAGCAGTTCTTC
size: .; D: .; J: TRBJ2-1; V: TRBV15; CDR3: CATSREPRTSNEQFF; DNA: TGTGCCACCAGCAGAGAGCCGCGGACCTCCAATGAGCAGTTCTTC
size: .; D: .; J: TRBJ2-6; V: TRBV4-1; CDR3: CASSQPLQGRGSGANVLTF; DNA: TGCGCCAGCAGCCAACCCCTACAGGGGAGGGGCTCTGGGGCCAACGTCCTGACTTTC
size: .; D: .; J: TRBJ1-2; V: TRBV6-5; CDR3: CASLIVRSANYGYTF; DNA: TGTGCCAGCTTAATTGTAAGGTCAGCTAACTATGGCTACACCTTC
size: .; D: TRBD1; J: TRBJ1-5; V: TRBV7-9; CDR3: CASSATGGSNQPQHF; DNA: TGTGCCAGCAGCGCGACAGGGGGTAGCAATCAGCCCCAGCATTTT
size: .; D: .; J: TRBJ1-4; V: TRBV27; CDR3: CASSYRATNEKLFF; DNA: TGTGCCAGCAGTTACAGGGCAACTAATGAAAAACTGTTTTTT
size: .; D: TRBD2; J: TRBJ2-2; V: TRBV7-9; CDR3: CASSPSGGAGTGELFF; DNA: TGTGCCAGCAGCCCTAGCGGGGGGGCTGGCACCGGGGAGCTGTTTTTT
size: .; D: .; J: TRBJ1-1; V: TRBV1; CDR3: CTSSPGEGIDTEAFF; DNA: TGCACCAGCAGTCCCGGAGAGGGTATCGACACTGAAGCTTTCTTT
size: .; D: .; J: TRBJ1-5; V: TRBV28; CDR3: CASSLWDNNQPQHF; DNA: TGTGCCAGCAGTTTATGGGACAACAATCAGCCCCAGCATTTT
size: .; D: TRBD1; J: TRBJ1-1; V: TRBV6-5; CDR3: CASRGQGGTEAFF; DNA: TGTGCCAGCAGAGGACAGGGAGGAACTGAAGCTTTCTTT
size: .; D: .; J: TRBJ2-7; V: TRBV30; CDR3: CAWTNVANSYEQYF; DNA: TGTGCCTGGACTAATGTTGCCAATAGCTACGAGCAGTACTTC
size: .; D: .; J: TRBJ1-1; V: TRBV30; CDR3: CARAVRGLVTEAFF; DNA: TGTGCCCGCGCCGTTCGGGGGCTTGTCACTGAAGCTTTCTTT
size: .; D: .; J: TRBJ2-7; V: TRBV1; CDR3: CTSSPGGSGYEQYF; DNA: TGCACCAGCAGCCCGGGCGGGAGTGGCTACGAGCAGTACTTC
size: .; D: TRBD1; J: TRBJ2-5; V: TRBV12-5; CDR3: CASGPGQGWETQYF; DNA: TGTGCTAGTGGTCCAGGACAGGGGTGGGAGACCCAGTACTTC
size: .; D: TRBD1; J: TRBJ1-4; V: TRBV2; CDR3: CASIATQGRNEKLFF; DNA: TGTGCCAGCATTGCCACACAGGGGCGAAATGAAAAACTGTTTTTT
size: once; D: TRBD2; J: TRBJ2-1; V: TRBV30; CDR3: CAWSAHGTSRYNEQFF; DNA: TGTGCCTGGAGTGCCCACGGGACTAGCCGATACAATGAGCAGTTCTTC
size: .; D: TRBD2; J: TRBJ2-1; V: TRBV7-3; CDR3: CASSPEGLAAYNEQFF; DNA: TGTGCCAGCAGCCCCGAGGGACTAGCGGCCTACAATGAGCAGTTCTTC
size: .; D: TRBD2; J: TRBJ2-3; V: TRBV4-1; CDR3: CASSQDATSVPDTQYF; DNA: TGCGCCAGCAGCCAAGATGCGACTAGCGTCCCAGATACGCAGTATTTT
size: .; D: .; J: TRBJ2-7; V: TRBV30; CDR3: CAWAVSYEQYF; DNA: TGTGCCTGGGCTGTATCGTACGAGCAGTACTTC
size: many; D: .; J: TRBJ2-6; V: TRBV5-4; CDR3: CASSLDGNANVLTF; DNA: TGTGCCAGCAGCCTGGACGGGAACGCCAACGTCCTGACTTTC
size: .; D: .; J: TRBJ2-5; V: TRBV6-5; CDR3: CASSYDLGWPETQYF; DNA: TGTGCCAGCAGTTACGACCTTGGCTGGCCAGAGACCCAGTACTTC
size: .; D: .; J: TRBJ1-2; V: TRBV5-1; CDR3: CASSLAAGVRHGYTF; DNA: TGCGCCAGCAGCTTGGCCGCGGGGGTAAGGCATGGCTACACCTTC
size: .; D: .; J: TRBJ1-2; V: TRBV30; CDR3: CAWSVRQINNYGYTF; DNA: TGTGCCTGGAGTGTTCGCCAGATAAATAACTATGGCTACACCTTC
size: .; D: .; J: TRBJ1-6; V: TRBV6-5; CDR3: CASRAENNSPLHF; DNA: TGTGCCAGCAGGGCAGAGAATAATTCACCCCTCCACTTT
size: once; D: .; J: TRBJ2-7; V: TRBV11-3; CDR3: CASSPVVGGEQYF; DNA: TGTGCCAGCAGCCCAGTAGTCGGGGGCGAGCAGTACTTC
size: .; D: TRBD2; J: TRBJ2-3; V: TRBV5-4; CDR3: CASSLVASGRADTQYF; DNA: TGTGCCAGCAGCTTGGTCGCTAGCGGGAGAGCAGATACGCAGTATTTT
size: .; D: .; J: TRBJ2-3; V: TRBV27; CDR3: CASSLGGDTQYF; DNA: TGTGCCAGCAGTCTGGGTGGAGATACGCAGTATTTT
size: .; D: TRBD2; J: TRBJ2-3; V: TRBV13; CDR3: CASSSPSGTTSYSTDTQYF; DNA: TGTGCCAGCAGCTCTCCCTCCGGGACTACAAGCTATAGCACAGATACGCAGTATTTT